Presented here are 24 T cell receptor beta chains from one specimen sequenced in a study of blood T cell repertoires in COVID-19. Using immunoSEQ multiplex PCR, the repertoire was profiled, and TCRdb retains in-frame clones only, with some absent. Of 150,000 or so clones listed, just under 95% are singletons. Sequencing was carried out using peripheral blood. The receptors stem from a woman in her 50s with acute or convalescent COVID-19.

The chain combines TRBV2 with TRBJ1-1; D ambiguous. The CDR3 is 12 residues long. The germline V gene encodes CDR1 SNHLY and CDR2 FYNNEI. The V end lost 4 bases, the J end lost 6 bases, and 9 bases lay between the germline ends. The CDR3 coding sequence is TGTGCCAGCAGTGCCGGGAATCCTGAAGCTTTCTTT. This codes for CASSAGNPEAFF.

The chain couples TRBV29-1 to TRBJ2-1; 10 nucleotides line up with TRBD1. Looked up from germline, CDR1 is SQVTM and CDR2 is ANQGSEA. CDR3 length: 14 residues. Trimming at V came to 7 bases and at J to 8 bases, leaving 11 bases not matched to a gene. CDR3 region: CSADPLGTGDEQFF. The DNA for the CDR3 is TGCAGCGCTGACCCCTTAGGGACAGGGGATGAGCAGTTCTTC.

The gene calls are TRBV19 and TRBJ1-2, with TRBD1 identical over 11 bases. V was clipped by 5 bases and J by 0 bases; unmatched bases: 2. Germline values: CDR1 LNHDA, CDR2 SQIVND (reference sequence). The CDR3 has 15 residues. CDR3 amino acids: CASSPGQGANYGYTF. The CDR3 DNA follows: TGTGCCAGTAGTCCGGGACAGGGGGCTAACTATGGCTACACCTTC.

CDR3 amino acids: CASSSGQEFNEKLFF. For the CDR3, the DNA is TGTGCCAGCAGCTCCGGACAGGAGTTTAATGAAAAACTGTTTTTT. The chain carries TRBV7-2 and TRBJ1-4; 7 bases agree with TRBD1. Unmatched junction bases numbered 6, after V lost 4 bases and J lost 4 bases. CDR3 length: 15 amino acids. CDR1 and CDR2 from the germline V gene are SGHTA and FQGNSA. The variable domain in full, completed from reference TRBV7-2 and TRBJ1-4, reads GAGVSQSPSNKVTEKGKDVELRCDPISGHTALYWYRQSLGQGLEFLIYFQGNSAPDKSGLPSDRFSAERTGGSVSTLTIQRTQQEDSAVYLCASSSGQEFNEKLFFGSGTQLSVL.

This chain uses TRBV28 with TRBJ2-1; TRBD2 is a possible D gene (6 bases). The V gene's germline CDR1 is MDHEN and CDR2 SYDVKM. This CDR3 comprises 13 residues. The V end was cut by 6 bases, the J end by 5 bases, with 11 bases between. The CDR3 sequence is CASSATGDNEQFF. The CDR3 region has the DNA TGTGCCAGCAGCGCGACGGGGGACAATGAGCAGTTCTTC.

The rearrangement joins TRBV7-8 to TRBJ1-2; D possibly corresponds to TRBD1 (5 bases). The CDR3 has 15 residues. CDR1 is SGHVS and CDR2 is FQNEAQ in the germline V gene. The ends were cut back, 1 base at V and 0 bases at J, with 9 bases in the middle. Here the CDR3 reads CASSLGGGANYGYTF. The CDR3 DNA follows: TGTGCCAGCAGCTTAGGCGGGGGAGCTAACTATGGCTACACCTTC.

The chain joins TRBV29-1 to TRBJ1-2; tentative D call: TRBD1 (5 bases). Germline assignment: CDR1 SQVTM and CDR2 ANQGSEA. V lost 2 bases and J lost 3, with 19 bases in between. The CDR3 is 16 residues long. CDR3 residues: CSVEWPGQGEYYGYTF. The DNA of the CDR3 is TGCAGCGTTGAATGGCCCGGGCAGGGTGAATACTATGGCTACACCTTC.

The chain couples TRBV27 to TRBJ1-5; D remains ambiguous. The CDR3 contains 15 residues. Trimming stripped 5 bases from V and 1 base from J, with 12 bases between. CDR1 is MNHEY and CDR2 is SMNVEV in the germline V gene (reference sequence). The CDR3 loop is CASSRRALSNQPQHF. CDR3 sequence (DNA): TGTGCCAGCAGTCGCCGAGCTCTAAGCAATCAGCCCCAGCATTTT.

This clone appeared a single time. V and J are TRBV7-9 and TRBJ1-2, with TRBD1 as a possible D gene (6 bases). The CDR3 covers 12 residues. Germline V gives CDR1 SEHNR, CDR2 FQNEAQ (reference sequence). The V end lost 5 bases, the J end lost 11 bases, and 15 bases lay between the germline ends. CDR3 loop: CASSVETGLYTF. CDR3 DNA: TGTGCCAGCAGCGTTGAAACAGGGTTATACACCTTC.

This clone was counted a few times. This chain joins TRBV19 and TRBJ1-2, with D possibly matching TRBD1 (6 bases). This CDR3 spans 14 amino acids. Trimming pared 3 bases from V and 2 bases from J, leaving 10 bases between. CDR1 is LNHDA and CDR2 is SQIVND in the germline V gene (reference sequence). The CDR3 loop reads CASSISGTNYGYTF. Written as DNA, the CDR3 is TGTGCCAGTAGTATTTCCGGGACAAACTATGGCTACACCTTC.

V and J are TRBV7-9 and TRBJ1-1, with 11 bases matching TRBD1. The trim removed 2 bases at V and 6 bases at J, leaving 5 bases unmatched. Germline CDR1 is SEHNR and CDR2 is FQNEAQ (reference sequence). The CDR3 has 15 amino acids. CDR3 sequence (DNA): TGTGCCAGCAGCTTACCGGGACAGGGGGTGCCTGAAGCTTTCTTT. Protein product: CASSLPGQGVPEAFF. The full variable domain, completed using reference TRBV7-9 and TRBJ1-1, is DTGVSQNPRHKITKRGQNVTFRCDPISEHNRLYWYRQTLGQGPEFLTYFQNEAQLEKSRLLSDRFSAERPKGSFSTLEIQRTEQGDSAMYLCASSLPGQGVPEAFFGQGTRLTVV.

This clone was recorded only once. The J gene is TRBJ1-5, the V gene TRBV15, with D perhaps TRBD1 (5 bases). CDR3 size: 13 residues. Germline V gene lookup returns CDR1 LNHNV and CDR2 YYDKDF (reference sequence). V was cut by 4 bases and J by 3 bases, with 7 bases left in between. CDR3 amino acids: CATSKGNNQPQHF. In nucleotides, the CDR3 is TGTGCCACCAGCAAGGGGAACAATCAGCCCCAGCATTTT.

The genes are TRBV10-2 and TRBJ2-5; D unclear. CDR1 and CDR2 (germline): WSHSY, SAAADI. The CDR3 is made up of 15 amino acids. Trimming took off 0 bases at V and 5 bases at J, with 13 bases between the two ends. The CDR3 protein is CASSESTASGETQYF. DNA of the CDR3: TGCGCCAGCAGTGAGTCGACTGCTTCCGGGGAGACCCAGTACTTC.

The J gene is TRBJ2-3, the V gene TRBV3-1 (or the pseudogene TRBV3-2); maybe TRBD1 (6 bases). In germline, CDR1 is LGHDT, CDR2 YNNKEL (reference sequence). V lost 3 bases, J lost 9 bases, and 22 bases lay in between. The CDR3 is made up of 16 amino acids. CDR3 in amino acids: CASSHQDREINVTQYF. In DNA, the CDR3 is TGTGCCAGCAGCCATCAGGACAGAGAAATAAATGTGACGCAGTATTTT.

The rearrangement links TRBV19 to TRBJ2-3, with 7 bases identical to TRBD1. Germline V CDR1 and CDR2: LNHDA, SQIVND (reference sequence). The CDR3 spans 13 residues. With 6 bases clipped from V and 1 base from J, the junction kept 1 base outside the gene matches. CDR3 bases: TGTGCCAGTAGCGACAGGGGCACAGATACGCAGTATTTT. It yields the protein CASSDRGTDTQYF.

About this clone itself: Other DNA sequences in the sample encode the same CDR3. The DNA for the CDR3 is TGTGCCAGCAGCGTAGCTAGCGGGAGCTACGAGCAGTACTTC. This gives the protein CASSVASGSYEQYF. This chain uses TRBV9 with TRBJ2-7; TRBD2 matches 10 bases. The V and J ends lost 0 bases and 3 bases, in that order; junction bases with no gene match: 0. The germline V gene encodes CDR1 SGDLS and CDR2 YYNGEE. The CDR3 runs 14 residues.

The rearrangement joins TRBV29-1 to TRBJ1-2; TRBD1 might be the D (6 bases). Trimming shortened V by 7 bases and J by 8 bases, and 17 bases separated the two germline ends. This CDR3 region has 12 residues. Germline loops: CDR1 SQVTM, CDR2 ANQGSEA. The CDR3 coding sequence is TGCAGCGCCACCGCGGGGGCTAAGGGCTACACCTTC. Protein product: CSATAGAKGYTF.

The chain employs TRBV30 and TRBJ1-3; D unresolved. V was clipped by 2 bases and J by 0 bases, with 14 bases between them. The CDR3 sequence is 16 residues long. Per the germline V gene, CDR1 is GTSNPN and CDR2 is SVGIG (reference sequence). DNA for the CDR3: TGTGCCTGGAGTACCCCCGGAGCGAGCTCTGGAAACACCATATATTTT. It codes for CAWSTPGASSGNTIYF.

As for this clone: The germline gene is not matched at one end of the junction; a read error may be the cause. The chain recombines TRBV7-7 with TRBJ2-7, with D possibly being TRBD2 (6 bases). The CDR3 runs to 15 residues. CDR1 SSHAT and CDR2 FNYEAQ come from the germline V gene (reference sequence). Here the CDR3 DNA reads TGTGCTAGCAGCACCTCGGGCGGGGACCCTTACGAGCAGTACTTC. This codes for CASSTSGGDPYEQYF.

The gene calls are TRBV29-1 and TRBJ1-2; TRBD1 aligns across 7 bases. Germline lookup yields CDR1 SQVTM and CDR2 ANQGSEA. Unmatched junction bases numbered 11, after V lost 6 bases and J lost 4 bases. The CDR3 spans 14 residues. The CDR3 DNA reads as TGCAGCGTAGAACCGACAGGGCCCATCTATGGCTACACCTTC. Amino acid sequence: CSVEPTGPIYGYTF.

The chain couples TRBV18 to TRBJ1-1; D might be TRBD1 (5 bases). The germline CDR1 and CDR2 sequences are KGHSH and LQKENI. Trimming removed 2 bases from V and 3 bases from J, with 7 bases in between. This CDR3 region has 13 residues. Here the CDR3 DNA reads TGTGCCAGCTCACCAATCAGGGACACTGAAGCTTTCTTT. This sequence encodes CASSPIRDTEAFF. The variable domain in full, completed from reference TRBV18 and TRBJ1-1, reads NAGVMQNPRHLVRRRGQEARLRCSPMKGHSHVYWYRQLPEEGLKFMVYLQKENIIDESGMPKERFSAEFPKEGPSILRIQQVVRGDSAAYFCASSPIRDTEAFFGQGTRLTVV.

The genes are TRBV2 and TRBJ2-7; 9 bases align to TRBD2. V dropped 5 bases and J dropped 7; count of bases not matched to a gene: 9. The CDR3 is 14 amino acids. Germline-derived CDR1 and CDR2 are SNHLY and FYNNEI. In nucleotides, the CDR3 is TGTGCCAGCAGTATTACAGGTGCGGGGGGGGAGCAGTACTTC. Protein sequence: CASSITGAGGEQYF.

The rearrangement joins TRBV7-2 to TRBJ2-2; 7 positions agree with TRBD2. Germline CDR1 reads SGHTA; CDR2 reads FQGNSA. The V gene end was trimmed by 1 base and the J gene end by 4 bases; junction bases not matched to a gene: 9. The CDR3 spans 17 residues. The CDR3 region has the DNA TGTGCCAGCAGCTTAGAAGGTAGCGGGTCTGGCACCGGGGAGCTGTTTTTT. As protein: CASSLEGSGSGTGELFF.

This chain links TRBV6-2 or TRBV6-3 with TRBJ2-7; 10 nucleotides agree with TRBD2. With V trimmed by 0 bases and J by 1 base, 12 bases remained unmatched. This CDR3 contains 19 residues. The germline gives CDR1 MNHEY, CDR2 SVGEGT. CDR3 DNA sequence: TGTGCCAGCAGTTACTCATCCAAGTTTCTAGCGGGGGTTTCCTACGAGCAGTACTTC. Protein sequence: CASSYSSKFLAGVSYEQYF.